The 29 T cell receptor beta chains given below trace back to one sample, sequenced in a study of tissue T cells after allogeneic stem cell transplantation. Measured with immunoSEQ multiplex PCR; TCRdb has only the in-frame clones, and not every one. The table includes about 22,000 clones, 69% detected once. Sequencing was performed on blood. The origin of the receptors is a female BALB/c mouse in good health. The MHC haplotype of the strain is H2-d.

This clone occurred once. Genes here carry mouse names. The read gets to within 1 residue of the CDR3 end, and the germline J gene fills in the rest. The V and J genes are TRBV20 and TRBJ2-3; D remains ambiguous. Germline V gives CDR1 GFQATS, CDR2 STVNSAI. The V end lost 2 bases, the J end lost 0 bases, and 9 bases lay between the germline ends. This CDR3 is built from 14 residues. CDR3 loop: CGARKAASAETLYF. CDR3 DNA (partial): TGTGGTGCTAGGAAGGCAGCTAGTGCAGAAACGCTGTAT.

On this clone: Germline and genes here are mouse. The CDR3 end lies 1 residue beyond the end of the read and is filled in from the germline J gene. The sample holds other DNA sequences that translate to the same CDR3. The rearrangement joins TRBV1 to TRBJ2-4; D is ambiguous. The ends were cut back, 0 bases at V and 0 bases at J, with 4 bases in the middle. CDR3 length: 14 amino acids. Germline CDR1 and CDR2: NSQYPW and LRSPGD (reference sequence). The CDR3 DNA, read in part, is TGCACCTGCAGTGCAGACAGAAGTCAAAACACCTTGTAC. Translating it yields CTCSADRSQNTLY. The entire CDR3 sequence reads CTCSADRSQNTLYF.

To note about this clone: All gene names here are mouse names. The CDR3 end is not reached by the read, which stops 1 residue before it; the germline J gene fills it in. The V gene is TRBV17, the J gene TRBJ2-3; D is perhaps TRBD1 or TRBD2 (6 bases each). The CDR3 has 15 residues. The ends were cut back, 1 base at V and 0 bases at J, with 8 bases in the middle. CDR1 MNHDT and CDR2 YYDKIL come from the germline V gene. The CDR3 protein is CASSRVGASAETLYF. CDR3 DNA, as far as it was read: TGTGCTAGCAGTAGAGTGGGGGCTAGTGCAGAAACGCTGTAT.

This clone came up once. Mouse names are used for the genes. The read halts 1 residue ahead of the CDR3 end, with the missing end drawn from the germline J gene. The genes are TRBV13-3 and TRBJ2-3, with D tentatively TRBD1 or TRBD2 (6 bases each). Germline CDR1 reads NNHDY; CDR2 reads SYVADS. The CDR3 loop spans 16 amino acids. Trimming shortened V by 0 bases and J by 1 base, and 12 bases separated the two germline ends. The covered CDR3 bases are TGTGCCAGCAGTGATGCAGAGGGGGGAGGTGCAGAAACGCTGTAT. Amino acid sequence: CASSDAEGGGAETLY. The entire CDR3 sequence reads CASSDAEGGGAETLYF.

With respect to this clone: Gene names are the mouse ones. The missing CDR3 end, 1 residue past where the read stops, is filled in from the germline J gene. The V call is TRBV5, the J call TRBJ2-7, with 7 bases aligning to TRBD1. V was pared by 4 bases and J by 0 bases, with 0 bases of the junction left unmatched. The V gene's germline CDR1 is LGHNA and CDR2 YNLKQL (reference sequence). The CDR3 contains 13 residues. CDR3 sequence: CASSRDSSYEQYF. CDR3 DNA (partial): TGTGCCAGCAGCCGGGACAGCTCCTATGAACAGTAC.

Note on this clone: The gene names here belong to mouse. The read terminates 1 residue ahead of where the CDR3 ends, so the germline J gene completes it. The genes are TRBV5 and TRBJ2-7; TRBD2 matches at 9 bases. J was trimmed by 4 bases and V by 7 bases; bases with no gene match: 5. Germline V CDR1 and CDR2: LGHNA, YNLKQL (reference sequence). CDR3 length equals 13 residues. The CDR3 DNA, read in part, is TGTGCCAGCAACCAGGACTGGGGTTATGAACAGTAC. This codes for CASNQDWGYEQY. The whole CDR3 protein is CASNQDWGYEQYF.

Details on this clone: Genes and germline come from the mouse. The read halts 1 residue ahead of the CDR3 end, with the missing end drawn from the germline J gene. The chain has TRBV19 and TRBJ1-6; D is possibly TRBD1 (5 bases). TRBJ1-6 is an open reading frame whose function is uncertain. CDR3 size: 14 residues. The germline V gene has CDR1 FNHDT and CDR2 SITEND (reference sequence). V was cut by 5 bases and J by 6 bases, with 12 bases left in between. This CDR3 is CASSPGKSNSPLYF. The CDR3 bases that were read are TGTGCCAGCAGCCCAGGGAAGAGTAATTCGCCCCTCTAC.

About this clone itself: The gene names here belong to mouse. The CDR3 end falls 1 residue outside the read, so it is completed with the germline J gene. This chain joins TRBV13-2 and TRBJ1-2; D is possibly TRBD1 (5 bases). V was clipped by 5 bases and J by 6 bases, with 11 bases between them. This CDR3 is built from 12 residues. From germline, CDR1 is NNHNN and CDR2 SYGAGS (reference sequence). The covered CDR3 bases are TGTGCCAGCGGGAGGGCGGGGCCCGACTACACC. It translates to CASGRAGPDYT. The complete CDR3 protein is CASGRAGPDYTF.

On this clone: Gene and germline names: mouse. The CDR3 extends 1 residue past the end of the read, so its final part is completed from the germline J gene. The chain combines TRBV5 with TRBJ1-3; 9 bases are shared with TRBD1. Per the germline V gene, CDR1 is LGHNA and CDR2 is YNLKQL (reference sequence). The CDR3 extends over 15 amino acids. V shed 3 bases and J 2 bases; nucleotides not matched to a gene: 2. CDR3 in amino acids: CASSQGQGAGNTLYF. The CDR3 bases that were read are TGTGCCAGCAGCCAGGGACAGGGAGCTGGAAATACGCTCTAT.

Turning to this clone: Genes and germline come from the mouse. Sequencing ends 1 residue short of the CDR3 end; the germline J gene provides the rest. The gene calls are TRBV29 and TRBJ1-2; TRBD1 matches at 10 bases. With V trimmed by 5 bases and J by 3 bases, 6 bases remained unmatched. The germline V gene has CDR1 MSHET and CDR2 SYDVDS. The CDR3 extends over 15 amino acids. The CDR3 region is CASSQTGTGDSDYTF. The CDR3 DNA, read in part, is TGTGCTAGCAGTCAGACCGGGACAGGGGACTCCGACTACACC. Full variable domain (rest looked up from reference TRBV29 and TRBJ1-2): DMKVTQMPRYLIKRMGENVLLECGQDMSHETMYWYRQDPGLGLQLIYISYDVDSNSEGDIPKGYRVSRKKREHFSLILDSAKTNQTSVYFCASSQTGTGDSDYTFGSGTRLLVI.

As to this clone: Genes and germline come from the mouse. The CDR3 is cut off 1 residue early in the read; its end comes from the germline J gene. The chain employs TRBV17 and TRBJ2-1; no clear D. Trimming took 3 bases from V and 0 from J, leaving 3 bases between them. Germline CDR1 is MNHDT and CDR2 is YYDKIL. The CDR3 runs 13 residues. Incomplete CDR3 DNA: TGTGCTAGCAGTAGTTATAACTATGCTGAGCAGTTC. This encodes CASSSYNYAEQF. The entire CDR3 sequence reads CASSSYNYAEQFF.

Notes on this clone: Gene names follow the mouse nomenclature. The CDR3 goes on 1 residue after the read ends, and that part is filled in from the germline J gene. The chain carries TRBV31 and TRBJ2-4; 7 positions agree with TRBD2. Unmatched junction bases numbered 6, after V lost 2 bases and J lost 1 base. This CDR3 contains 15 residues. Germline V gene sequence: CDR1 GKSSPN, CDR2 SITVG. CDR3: CAWSTRTGGQNTLYF. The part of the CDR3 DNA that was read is TGTGCCTGGAGTACCCGCACTGGGGGTCAAAACACCTTGTAC.

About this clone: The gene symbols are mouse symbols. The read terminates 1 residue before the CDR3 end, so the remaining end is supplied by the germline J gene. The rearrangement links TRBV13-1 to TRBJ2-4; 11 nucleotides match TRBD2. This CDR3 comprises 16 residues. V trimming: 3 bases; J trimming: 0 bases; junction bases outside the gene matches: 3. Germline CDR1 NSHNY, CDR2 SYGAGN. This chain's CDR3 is CASSGTGGPSQNTLYF. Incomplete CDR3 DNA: TGTGCCAGCAGTGGGACTGGGGGGCCTAGTCAAAACACCTTGTAC.

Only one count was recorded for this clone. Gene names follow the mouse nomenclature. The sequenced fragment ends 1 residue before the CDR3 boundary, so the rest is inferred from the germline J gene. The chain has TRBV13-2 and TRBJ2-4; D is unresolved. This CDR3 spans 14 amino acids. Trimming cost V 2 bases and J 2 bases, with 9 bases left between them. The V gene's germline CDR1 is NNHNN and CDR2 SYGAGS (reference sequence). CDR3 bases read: TGTGCCAGCGGTGAAGGCTGGTCTCAAAACACCTTGTAC. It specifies CASGEGWSQNTLY. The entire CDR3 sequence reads CASGEGWSQNTLYF.

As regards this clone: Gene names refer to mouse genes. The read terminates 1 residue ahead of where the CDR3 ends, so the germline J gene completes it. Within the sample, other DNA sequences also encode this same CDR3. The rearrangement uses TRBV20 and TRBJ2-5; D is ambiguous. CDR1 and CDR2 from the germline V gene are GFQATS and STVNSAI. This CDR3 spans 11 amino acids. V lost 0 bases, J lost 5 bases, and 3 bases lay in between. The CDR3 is CGAREGDTQYF. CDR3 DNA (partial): TGTGGTGCTAGGGAAGGAGACACCCAGTAC. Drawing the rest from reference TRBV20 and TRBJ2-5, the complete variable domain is GALVYQYPRRTICKSGTSMRMECQAVGFQATSVAWYRQSPQKTFELIALSTVNSAIKYEQNFTQEKFPISHPNLSFSSMTVLNAYLEDRGLYLCGAREGDTQYFGPGTRLLVL.

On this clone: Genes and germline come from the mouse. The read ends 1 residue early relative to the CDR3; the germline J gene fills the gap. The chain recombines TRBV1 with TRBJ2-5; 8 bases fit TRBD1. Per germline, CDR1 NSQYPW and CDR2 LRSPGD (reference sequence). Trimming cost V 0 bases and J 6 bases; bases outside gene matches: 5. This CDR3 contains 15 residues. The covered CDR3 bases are TGCACCTGCAGTGCAGATCGCAGGGGGCTGGACACCCAGTAC. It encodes CTCSADRRGLDTQY. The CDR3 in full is CTCSADRRGLDTQYF.

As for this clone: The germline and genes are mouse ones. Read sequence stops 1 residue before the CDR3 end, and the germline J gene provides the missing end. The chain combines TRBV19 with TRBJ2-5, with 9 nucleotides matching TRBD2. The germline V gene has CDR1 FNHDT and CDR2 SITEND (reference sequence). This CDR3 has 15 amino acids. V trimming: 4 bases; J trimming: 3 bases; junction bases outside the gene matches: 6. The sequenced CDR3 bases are TGTGCCAGCAGTTCCGGGACTGGGAGGCAAGACACCCAGTAC. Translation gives CASSSGTGRQDTQY. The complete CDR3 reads CASSSGTGRQDTQYF.

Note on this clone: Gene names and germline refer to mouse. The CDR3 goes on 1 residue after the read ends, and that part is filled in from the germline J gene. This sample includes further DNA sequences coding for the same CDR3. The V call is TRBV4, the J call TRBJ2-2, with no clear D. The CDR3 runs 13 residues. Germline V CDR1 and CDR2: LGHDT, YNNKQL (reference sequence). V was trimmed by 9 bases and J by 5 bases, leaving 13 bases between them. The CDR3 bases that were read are TGTGCCAGTAGCGTAGCGGGGACCGGGCAGCTCTAC. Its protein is CASSVAGTGQLY. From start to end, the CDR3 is CASSVAGTGQLYF.

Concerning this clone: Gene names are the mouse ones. This CDR3 is CASRLRDWGGDEQYF. The DNA read from the CDR3 is TGTGCCAGCAGGCTCCGGGACTGGGGGGGCGATGAACAGTAC. This rearrangement joins TRBV19 to TRBJ2-7, with 14 nucleotides matching TRBD2. The sequence runs out 1 residue before the end of the CDR3; the remainder is reconstructed from the germline J gene. The J segment lost 5 bases and the V segment lost 5 bases, leaving 6 bases of the junction unmatched. Germline V gene data show CDR1 as FNHDT and CDR2 as SITEND (reference sequence). CDR3 length: 15 residues.

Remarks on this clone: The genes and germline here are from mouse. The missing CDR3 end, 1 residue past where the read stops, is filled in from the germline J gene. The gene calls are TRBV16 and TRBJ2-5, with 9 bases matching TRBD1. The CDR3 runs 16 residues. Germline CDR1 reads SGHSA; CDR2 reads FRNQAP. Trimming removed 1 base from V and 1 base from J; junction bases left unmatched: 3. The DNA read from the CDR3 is TGTGCAAGCAGCTTAGGGACAGGGGAGGACCAAGACACCCAGTAC. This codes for CASSLGTGEDQDTQY. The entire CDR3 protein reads CASSLGTGEDQDTQYF. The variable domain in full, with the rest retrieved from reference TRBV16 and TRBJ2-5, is NAGVIQTPRHKVTGKGQEATLWCEPISGHSAVFWYRQTIVQGLEFLTYFRNQAPIDDSGMPKERFSAQMPNQSHSTLKIQSTQPQDSAVYLCASSLGTGEDQDTQYFGPGTRLLVL.

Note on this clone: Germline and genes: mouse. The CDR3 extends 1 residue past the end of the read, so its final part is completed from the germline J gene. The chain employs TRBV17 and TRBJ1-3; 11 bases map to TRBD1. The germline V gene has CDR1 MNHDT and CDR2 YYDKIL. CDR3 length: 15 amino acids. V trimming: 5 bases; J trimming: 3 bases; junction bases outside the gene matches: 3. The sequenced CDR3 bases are TGTGCTAGCAGTGGACAGGGGGCGCTTGGAAATACGCTCTAT. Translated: CASSGQGALGNTLY. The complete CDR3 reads CASSGQGALGNTLYF.

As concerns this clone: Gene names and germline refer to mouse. The DNA read from the CDR3 is TGTGCCAGCAGTCCGGGACTGGGTCGATCAGACACCCAGTAC. Its protein is CASSPGLGRSDTQY. The CDR3 as a whole reads CASSPGLGRSDTQYF. V and J are TRBV19 and TRBJ2-5; 9 bases map to TRBD2. Read coverage stops 1 residue before the CDR3 terminus; the germline J gene supplies the remainder. The germline gives CDR1 FNHDT, CDR2 SITEND (reference sequence). The CDR3 extends over 15 amino acids. Unmatched junction bases numbered 8, after V lost 4 bases and J lost 5 bases.

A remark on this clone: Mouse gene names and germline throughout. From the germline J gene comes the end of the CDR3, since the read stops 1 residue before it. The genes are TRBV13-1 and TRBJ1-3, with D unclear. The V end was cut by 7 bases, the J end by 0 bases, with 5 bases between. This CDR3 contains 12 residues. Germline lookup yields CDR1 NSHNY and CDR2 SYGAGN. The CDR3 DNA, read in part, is TGTGCCAGCGGGGATTCTGGAAATACGCTCTAT. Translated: CASGDSGNTLY. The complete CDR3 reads CASGDSGNTLYF.

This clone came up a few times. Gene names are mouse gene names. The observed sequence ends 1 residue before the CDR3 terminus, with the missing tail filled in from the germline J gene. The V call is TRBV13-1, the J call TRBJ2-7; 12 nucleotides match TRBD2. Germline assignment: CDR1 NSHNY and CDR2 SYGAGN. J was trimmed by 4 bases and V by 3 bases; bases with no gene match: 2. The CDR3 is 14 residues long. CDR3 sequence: CASSGGLGGYEQYF. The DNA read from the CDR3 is TGTGCCAGCAGTGGGGGACTGGGGGGTTATGAACAGTAC.

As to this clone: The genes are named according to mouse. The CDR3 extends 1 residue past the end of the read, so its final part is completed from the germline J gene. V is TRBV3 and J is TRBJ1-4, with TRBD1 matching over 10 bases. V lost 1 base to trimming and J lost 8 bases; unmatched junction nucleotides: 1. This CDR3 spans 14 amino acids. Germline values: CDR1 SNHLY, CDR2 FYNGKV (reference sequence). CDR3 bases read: TGTGCCAGCAGCTTAGGACAGGGGGCGGAAAGATTATTT. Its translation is CASSLGQGAERLF. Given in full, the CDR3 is CASSLGQGAERLFF.

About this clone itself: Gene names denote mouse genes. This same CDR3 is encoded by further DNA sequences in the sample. The part of the CDR3 DNA that was read is TGTGCCAGCGGGGGACAGGGTAACACAGAAGTCTTC. Its translation is CASGGQGNTEVF. The whole CDR3 sequence reads CASGGQGNTEVFF. The rearrangement joins TRBV13-2 to TRBJ1-1; 9 nucleotides agree with TRBD1. The observed sequence ends 1 residue before the CDR3 terminus, with the missing tail filled in from the germline J gene. This CDR3 is 13 amino acids long. J gave up 2 bases and V 5 bases, and 1 base lay outside the gene matches. CDR1 and CDR2 (germline): NNHNN, SYGAGS (reference sequence).

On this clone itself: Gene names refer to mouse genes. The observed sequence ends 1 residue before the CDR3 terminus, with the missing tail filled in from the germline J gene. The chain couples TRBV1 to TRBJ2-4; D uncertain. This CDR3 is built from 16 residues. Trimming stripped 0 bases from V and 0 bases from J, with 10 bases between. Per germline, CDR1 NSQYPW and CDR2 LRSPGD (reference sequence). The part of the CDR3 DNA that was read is TGCACCTGCAGTGCAGATGATTCAACTAGTCAAAACACCTTGTAC. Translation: CTCSADDSTSQNTLY. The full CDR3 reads CTCSADDSTSQNTLYF.

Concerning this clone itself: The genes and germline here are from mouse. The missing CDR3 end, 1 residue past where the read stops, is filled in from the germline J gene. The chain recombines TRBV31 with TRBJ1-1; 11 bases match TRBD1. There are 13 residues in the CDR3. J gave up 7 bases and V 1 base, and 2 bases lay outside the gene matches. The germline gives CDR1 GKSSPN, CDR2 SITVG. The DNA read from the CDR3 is TGTGCCTGGAGTCCCGGGACAGGGGGAGAAGTCTTC. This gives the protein CAWSPGTGGEVF. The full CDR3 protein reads CAWSPGTGGEVFF.

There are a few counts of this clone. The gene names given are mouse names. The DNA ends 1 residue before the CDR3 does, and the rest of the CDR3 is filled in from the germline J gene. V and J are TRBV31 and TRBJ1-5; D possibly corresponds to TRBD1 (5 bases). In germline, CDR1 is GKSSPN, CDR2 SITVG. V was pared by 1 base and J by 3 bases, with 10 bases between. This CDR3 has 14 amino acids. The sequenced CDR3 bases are TGTGCCTGGAGTCCGCAGGGAAGCAACCAGGCTCCGCTT. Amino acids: CAWSPQGSNQAPL. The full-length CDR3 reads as CAWSPQGSNQAPLF.